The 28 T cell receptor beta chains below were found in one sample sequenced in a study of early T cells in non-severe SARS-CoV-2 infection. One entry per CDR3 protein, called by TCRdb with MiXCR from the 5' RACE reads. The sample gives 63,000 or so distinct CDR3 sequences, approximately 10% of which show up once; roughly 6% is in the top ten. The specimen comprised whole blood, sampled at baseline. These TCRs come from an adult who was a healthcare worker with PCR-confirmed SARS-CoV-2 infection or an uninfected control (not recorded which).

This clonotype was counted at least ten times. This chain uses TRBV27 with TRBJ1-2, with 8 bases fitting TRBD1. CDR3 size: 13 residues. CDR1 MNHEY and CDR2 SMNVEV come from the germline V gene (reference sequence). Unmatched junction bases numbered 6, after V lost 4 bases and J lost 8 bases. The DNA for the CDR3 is TGTGCCAGCAGTTACGGACAGGGAGGAGGCTACACCTTC. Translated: CASSYGQGGGYTF.

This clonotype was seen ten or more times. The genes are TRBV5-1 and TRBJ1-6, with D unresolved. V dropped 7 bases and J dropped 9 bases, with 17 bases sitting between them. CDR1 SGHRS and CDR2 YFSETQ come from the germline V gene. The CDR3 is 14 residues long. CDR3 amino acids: CASALGDLGSPLHF. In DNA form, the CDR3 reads TGCGCCAGCGCCTTGGGAGACTTAGGTTCACCCCTCCACTTT.

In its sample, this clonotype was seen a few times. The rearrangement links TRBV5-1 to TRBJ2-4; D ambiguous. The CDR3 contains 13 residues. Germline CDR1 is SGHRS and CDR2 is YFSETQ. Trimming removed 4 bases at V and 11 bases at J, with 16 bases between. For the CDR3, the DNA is TGCGCCAGCAGCACCCGATCCCGGTCGCTTCAGTACTTC. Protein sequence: CASSTRSRSLQYF.

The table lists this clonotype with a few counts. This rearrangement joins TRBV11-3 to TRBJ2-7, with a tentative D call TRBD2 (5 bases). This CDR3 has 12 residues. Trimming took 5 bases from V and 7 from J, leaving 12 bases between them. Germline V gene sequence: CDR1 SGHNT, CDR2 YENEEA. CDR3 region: CASSPRAGEQYF. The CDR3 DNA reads TGTGCCAGCAGCCCCCGGGCGGGTGAGCAGTACTTC. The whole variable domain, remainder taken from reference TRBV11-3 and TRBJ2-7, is EAGVVQSPRYKIIEKKQPVAFWCNPISGHNTLYWYLQNLGQGPELLIRYENEEAVDDSQLPKDRFSAERLKGVDSTLKIQPAELGDSAVYLCASSPRAGEQYFGPGTRLTVT.

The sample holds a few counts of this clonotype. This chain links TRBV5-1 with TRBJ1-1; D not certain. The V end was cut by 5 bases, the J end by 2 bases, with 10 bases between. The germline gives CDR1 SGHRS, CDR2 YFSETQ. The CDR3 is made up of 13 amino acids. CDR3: CASRFLANTEAFF. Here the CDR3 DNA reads TGCGCCAGCAGGTTCCTGGCCAACACTGAAGCTTTCTTT.

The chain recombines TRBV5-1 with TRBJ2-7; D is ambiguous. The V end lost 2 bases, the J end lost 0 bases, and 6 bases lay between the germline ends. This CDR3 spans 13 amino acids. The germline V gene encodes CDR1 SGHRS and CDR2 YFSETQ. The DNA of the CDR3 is TGCGCCAGCAGCTTACCCAACTCCTACGAGCAGTACTTC. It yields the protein CASSLPNSYEQYF. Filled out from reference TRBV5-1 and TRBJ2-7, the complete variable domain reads KAGVTQTPRYLIKTRGQQVTLSCSPISGHRSVSWYQQTPGQGLQFLFEYFSETQRNKGNFPGRFSGRQFSNSRSEMNVSTLELGDSALYLCASSLPNSYEQYFGPGTRLTVT.

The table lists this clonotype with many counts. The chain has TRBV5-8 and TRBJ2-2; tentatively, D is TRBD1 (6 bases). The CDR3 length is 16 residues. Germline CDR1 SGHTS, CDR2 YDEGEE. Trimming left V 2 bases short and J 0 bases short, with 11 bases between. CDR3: CASSFRGGSNTGELFF. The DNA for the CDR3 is TGTGCCAGCAGCTTCAGAGGGGGTTCGAACACCGGGGAGCTGTTTTTT.

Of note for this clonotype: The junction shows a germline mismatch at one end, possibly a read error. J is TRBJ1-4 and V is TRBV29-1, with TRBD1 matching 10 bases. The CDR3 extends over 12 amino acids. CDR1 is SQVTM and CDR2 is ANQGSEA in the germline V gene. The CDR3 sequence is CSVLGQGLHRYF. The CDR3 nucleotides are TGCAGCGTTCTGGGACAGGGGCTACACCGGTATTTT.

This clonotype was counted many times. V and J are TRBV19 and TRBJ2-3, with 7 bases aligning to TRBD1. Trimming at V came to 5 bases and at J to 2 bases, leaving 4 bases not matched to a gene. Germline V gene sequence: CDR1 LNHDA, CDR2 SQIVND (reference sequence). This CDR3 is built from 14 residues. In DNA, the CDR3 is TGTGCCAGTAGTCTAGGGACAGACACAGATACGCAGTATTTT. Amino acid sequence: CASSLGTDTDTQYF.

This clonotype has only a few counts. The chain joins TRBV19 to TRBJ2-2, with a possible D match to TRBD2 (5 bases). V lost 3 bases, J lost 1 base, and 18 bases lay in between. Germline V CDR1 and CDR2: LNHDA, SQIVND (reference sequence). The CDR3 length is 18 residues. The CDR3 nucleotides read TGTGCCAGTAGTATTTTTTTTAAACCTAGCCTGAACACCGGGGAGCTGTTTTTT. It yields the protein CASSIFFKPSLNTGELFF.

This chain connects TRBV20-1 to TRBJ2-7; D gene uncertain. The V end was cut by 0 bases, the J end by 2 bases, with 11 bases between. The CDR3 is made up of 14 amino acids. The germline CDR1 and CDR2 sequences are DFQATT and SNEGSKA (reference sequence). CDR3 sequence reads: CSARDSKTTYEQYF. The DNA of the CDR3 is TGCAGTGCTAGAGATTCGAAGACAACCTACGAGCAGTACTTC.

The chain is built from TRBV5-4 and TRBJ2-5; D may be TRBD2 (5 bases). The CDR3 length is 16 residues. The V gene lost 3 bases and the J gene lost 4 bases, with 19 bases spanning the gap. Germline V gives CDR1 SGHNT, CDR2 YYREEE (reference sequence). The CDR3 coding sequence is TGTGCCAGCAGCTCGAGACTCCAGCCCGGGGTAGAGACCCAGTACTTC. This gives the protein CASSSRLQPGVETQYF.

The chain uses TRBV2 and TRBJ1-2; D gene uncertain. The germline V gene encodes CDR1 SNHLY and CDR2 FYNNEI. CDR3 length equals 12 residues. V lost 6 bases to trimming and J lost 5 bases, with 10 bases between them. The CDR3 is CASREGVYGYTF. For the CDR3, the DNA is TGTGCCAGCAGGGAGGGTGTGTATGGCTACACCTTC.

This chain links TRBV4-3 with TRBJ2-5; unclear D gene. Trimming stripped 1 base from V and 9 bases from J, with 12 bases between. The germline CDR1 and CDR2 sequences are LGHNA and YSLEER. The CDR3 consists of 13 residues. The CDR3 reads CASSQGPRDPQYF. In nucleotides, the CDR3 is TGCGCCAGCAGCCAAGGTCCCCGAGATCCCCAGTACTTC.

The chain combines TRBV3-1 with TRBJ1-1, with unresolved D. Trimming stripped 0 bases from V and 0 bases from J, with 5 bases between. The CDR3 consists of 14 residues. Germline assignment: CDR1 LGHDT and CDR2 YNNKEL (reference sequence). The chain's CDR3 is CASSQEGLNTEAFF. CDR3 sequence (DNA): TGTGCCAGCAGCCAAGAGGGATTGAACACTGAAGCTTTCTTT. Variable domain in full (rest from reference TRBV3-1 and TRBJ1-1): DTAVSQTPKYLVTQMGNDKSIKCEQNLGHDTMYWYKQDSKKFLKIMFSYNNKELIINETVPNRFSPKSPDKAHLNLHINSLELGDSAVYFCASSQEGLNTEAFFGQGTRLTVV.

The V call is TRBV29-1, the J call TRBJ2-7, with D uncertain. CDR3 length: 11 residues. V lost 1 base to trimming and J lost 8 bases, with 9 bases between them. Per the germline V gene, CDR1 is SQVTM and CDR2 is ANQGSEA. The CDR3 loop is CSVEGSDKQYF. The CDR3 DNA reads TGCAGCGTTGAAGGGAGCGATAAGCAGTACTTC.

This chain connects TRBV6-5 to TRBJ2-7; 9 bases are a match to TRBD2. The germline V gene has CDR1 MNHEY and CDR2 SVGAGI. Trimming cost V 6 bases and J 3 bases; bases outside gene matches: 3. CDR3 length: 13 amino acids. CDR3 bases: TGTGCCAGCAGCCGACTAGCGGACTACGAGCAGTACTTC. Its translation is CASSRLADYEQYF.

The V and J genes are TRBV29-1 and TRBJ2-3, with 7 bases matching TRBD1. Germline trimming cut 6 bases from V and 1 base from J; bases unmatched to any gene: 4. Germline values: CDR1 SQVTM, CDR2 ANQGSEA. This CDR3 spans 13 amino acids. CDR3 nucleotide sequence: TGCAGCGTAAGGGGGCGCGGCACAGATACGCAGTATTTT. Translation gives CSVRGRGTDTQYF.

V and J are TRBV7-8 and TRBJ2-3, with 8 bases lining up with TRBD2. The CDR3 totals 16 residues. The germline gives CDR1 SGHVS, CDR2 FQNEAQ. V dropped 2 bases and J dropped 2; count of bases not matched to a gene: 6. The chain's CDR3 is CASSLQGTRPTDTQYF. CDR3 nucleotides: TGTGCCAGCAGCTTACAGGGGACTAGGCCCACAGATACGCAGTATTTT.

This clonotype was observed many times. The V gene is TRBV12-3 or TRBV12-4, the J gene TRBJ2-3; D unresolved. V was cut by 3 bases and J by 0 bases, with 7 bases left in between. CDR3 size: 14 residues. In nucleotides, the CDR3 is TGTGCCAGCAGTTTTGGGATTAGCACAGATACGCAGTATTTT. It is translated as CASSFGISTDTQYF.

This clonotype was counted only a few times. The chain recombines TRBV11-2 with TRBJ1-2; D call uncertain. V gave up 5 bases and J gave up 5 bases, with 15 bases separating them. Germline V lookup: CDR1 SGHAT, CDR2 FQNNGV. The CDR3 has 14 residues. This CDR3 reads CASSLNTGRYGYTF. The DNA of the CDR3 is TGTGCCAGCAGCCTAAACACGGGGAGGTATGGCTACACCTTC.

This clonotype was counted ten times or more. The CDR3 protein is CASAWGTGGDSIGGYTF. For the CDR3, the DNA is TGTGCCAGCGCCTGGGGGACAGGGGGCGATTCCATCGGTGGCTACACCTTC. The chain carries TRBV19 and TRBJ1-2, with 12 positions matching TRBD1. The CDR3 runs 17 residues. Trimming took 9 bases from V and 7 from J; bases not matched to a gene: 18. Germline V gives CDR1 LNHDA, CDR2 SQIVND (reference sequence).

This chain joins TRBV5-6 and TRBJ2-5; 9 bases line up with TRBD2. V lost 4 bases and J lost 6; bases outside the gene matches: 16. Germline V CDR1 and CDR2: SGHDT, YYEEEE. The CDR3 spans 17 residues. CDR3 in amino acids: CASSTYTGLAIRKTQYF. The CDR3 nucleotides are TGTGCCAGCAGCACATACACCGGACTAGCGATCCGAAAGACCCAGTACTTC.

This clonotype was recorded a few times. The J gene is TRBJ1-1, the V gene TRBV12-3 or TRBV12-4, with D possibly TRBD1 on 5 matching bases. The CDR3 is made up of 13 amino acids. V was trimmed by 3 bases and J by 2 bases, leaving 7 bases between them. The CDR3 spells CASSFGGNTEAFF. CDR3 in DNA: TGTGCCAGCAGTTTCGGGGGAAACACTGAAGCTTTCTTT.

The CDR3 protein is CASSPGGSNSNQPQHF. The CDR3 DNA is TGTGCCAGCAGCCCAGGGGGCTCAAATAGCAATCAGCCCCAGCATTTT. The gene calls are TRBV7-9 and TRBJ1-5; the match to TRBD1 covers 8 bases. The CDR3 spans 16 residues. J lost 0 bases, V lost 5 bases, and 6 bases had no gene match. Germline values: CDR1 SEHNR, CDR2 FQNEAQ (reference sequence).

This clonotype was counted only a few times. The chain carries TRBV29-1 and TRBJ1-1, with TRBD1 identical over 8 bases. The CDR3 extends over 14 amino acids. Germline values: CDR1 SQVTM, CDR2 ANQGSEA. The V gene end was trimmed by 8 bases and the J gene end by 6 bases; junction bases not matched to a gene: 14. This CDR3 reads CSTNRGSHGAEAFF. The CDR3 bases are TGCAGCACAAACAGGGGGTCCCATGGGGCTGAAGCTTTCTTT. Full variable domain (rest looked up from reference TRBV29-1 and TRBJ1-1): SAVISQKPSRDICQRGTSLTIQCQVDSQVTMMFWYRQQPGQSLTLIATANQGSEATYESGFVIDKFPISRPNLTFSTLTVSNMSPEDSSIYLCSTNRGSHGAEAFFGQGTRLTVV.

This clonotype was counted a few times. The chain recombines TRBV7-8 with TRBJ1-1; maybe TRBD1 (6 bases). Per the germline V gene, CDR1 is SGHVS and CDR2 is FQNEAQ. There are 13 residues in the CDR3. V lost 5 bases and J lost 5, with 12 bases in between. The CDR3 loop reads CASSTRGQTEAFF. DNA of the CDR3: TGTGCCAGCAGCACCCGTGGACAGACTGAAGCTTTCTTT.

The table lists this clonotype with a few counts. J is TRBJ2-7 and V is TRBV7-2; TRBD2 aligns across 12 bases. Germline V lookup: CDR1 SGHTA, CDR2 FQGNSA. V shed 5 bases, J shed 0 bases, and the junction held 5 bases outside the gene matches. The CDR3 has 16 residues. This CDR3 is CASSPRLAGDSYEQYF. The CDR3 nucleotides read TGTGCCAGCAGCCCGCGACTAGCGGGAGACTCCTACGAGCAGTACTTC.